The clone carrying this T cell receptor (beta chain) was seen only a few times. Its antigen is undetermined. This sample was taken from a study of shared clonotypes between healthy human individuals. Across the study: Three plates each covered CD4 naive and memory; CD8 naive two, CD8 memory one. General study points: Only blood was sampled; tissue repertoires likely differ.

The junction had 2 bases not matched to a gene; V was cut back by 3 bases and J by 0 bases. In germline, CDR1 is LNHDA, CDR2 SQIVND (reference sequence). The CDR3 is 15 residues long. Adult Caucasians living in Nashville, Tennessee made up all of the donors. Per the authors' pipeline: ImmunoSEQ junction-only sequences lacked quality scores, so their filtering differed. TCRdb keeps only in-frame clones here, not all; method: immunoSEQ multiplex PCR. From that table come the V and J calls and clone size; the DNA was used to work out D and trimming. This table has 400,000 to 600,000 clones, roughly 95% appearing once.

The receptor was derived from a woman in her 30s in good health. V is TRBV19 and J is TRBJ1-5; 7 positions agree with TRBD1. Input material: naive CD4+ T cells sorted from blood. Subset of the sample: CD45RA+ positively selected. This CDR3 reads CASSIDRASNQPQHF. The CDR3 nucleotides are TGTGCCAGTAGTATCGACAGGGCTAGCAATCAGCCCCAGCATTTT.